The 15 T cell receptor beta chains reported below all come from one sample, sequenced in a study of shared clonotypes between healthy human individuals. The assay was immunoSEQ multiplex PCR, and TCRdb's table has in-frame clones only and misses some. This sample has millions of clones; around nine tenths occur once, and the top ten carry under 0.15%. Sequenced sample: naive CD4+ T cells sorted from blood. Documented subset: CD45RA+ positively selected. These receptors came from a man between 18 and 29 years old in good health.

This clone was detected only a few times. This chain links TRBV6-5 with TRBJ1-5, with D unclear. Trimming left V 0 bases short and J 7 bases short, with 10 bases between. There are 14 residues in the CDR3. The germline V gene encodes CDR1 MNHEY and CDR2 SVGAGI. CDR3 in amino acids: CASSYSGIQQPQHF. The CDR3 DNA sequence: TGTGCCAGCAGTTACTCCGGCATTCAGCAGCCCCAGCATTTT.

V gene TRBV28 combines with J gene TRBJ2-5; a possible D gene is TRBD1 (6 bases). The assigned J gene may be wrong: the sequence end matches TRBJ2-7 better. This CDR3 contains 13 residues. CDR1 is MDHEN, CDR2 SYDVKM, per germline. CDR3 sequence: CASKDSNLYEQYF. The CDR3 DNA reads as TGTGCCAGCAAGGACAGTAATCTCTACGAGCAGTACTTC.

A word on this clone: The sample holds other DNA sequences that translate to the same CDR3. This chain joins TRBV19 and TRBJ2-7; D is undetermined. The CDR3 runs 13 residues. Germline CDR1 reads LNHDA; CDR2 reads SQIVND (reference sequence). The V end was cut by 3 bases, the J end by 3 bases, with 9 bases between. The CDR3 is CASSITVSYEQYF. The CDR3 nucleotides read TGTGCCAGTAGTATTACAGTGAGCTACGAGCAGTACTTC.

The J gene is TRBJ1-1, the V gene TRBV5-3; no clear D gene. TRBV5-3 is sorted into the ORF group, with uncertain function. This CDR3 region has 12 residues. V was pared by 0 bases and J by 12 bases, with 12 bases between. The CDR3 coding sequence is TGTGCCAGAAGCTTGGTGAAGGCCGAGACTTTCTTT. It encodes CARSLVKAETFF.

The V call is TRBV5-4, the J call TRBJ2-7; D unclear. The V end lost 4 bases, the J end lost 5 bases, and 16 bases lay between the germline ends. Per germline, CDR1 SGHNT and CDR2 YYREEE (reference sequence). CDR3 length: 14 amino acids. CDR3 protein: CASSLKTLVHEQYF. The DNA for the CDR3 is TGTGCCAGCAGCCTGAAGACTCTGGTCCACGAGCAGTACTTC.

This clone was picked up one time. The J gene is TRBJ2-1, the V gene TRBV7-8, with 14 bases identical to TRBD2. There are 19 residues in the CDR3. The V and J ends lost 1 base and 0 bases, in that order; junction bases with no gene match: 5. Germline V gives CDR1 SGHVS, CDR2 FQNEAQ. As DNA, the CDR3 is TGTGCCAGCAGCTTAGATGGACTAGCGGGAGGTAGCTCCTACAATGAGCAGTTCTTC. Protein product: CASSLDGLAGGSSYNEQFF. The full variable domain, in which reference TRBV7-8 and TRBJ2-1 provide the parts outside the CDR3, is GAGVSQSPRYKVAKRGQDVALRCDPISGHVSLFWYQQALGQGPEFLTYFQNEAQLDKSGLPSDRFFAERPEGSVSTLKIQRTQQEDSAVYLCASSLDGLAGGSSYNEQFFGPGTRLTVL.

The rearrangement links TRBV2 to TRBJ2-3; D unclear. V lost 6 bases to trimming and J lost 0 bases, with 7 bases between them. Germline assignment: CDR1 SNHLY and CDR2 FYNNEI. This CDR3 region has 13 residues. The CDR3 is CASRSSSTDTQYF. The CDR3 bases are TGTGCCAGCAGGAGCTCTAGCACAGATACGCAGTATTTT.

CDR3 residues: CASSLYRGGTDTQYF. CDR3 DNA sequence: TGTGCCAGCAGTTTATATAGGGGAGGCACAGATACGCAGTATTTT. The chain employs TRBV27 and TRBJ2-3, with D perhaps assigned TRBD1 or TRBD2 (5 bases each). Looked up from germline, CDR1 is MNHEY and CDR2 is SMNVEV (reference sequence). The ends were cut back, 1 base at V and 1 base at J, with 9 bases in the middle. The CDR3 has 15 residues.

Turning to this clone: At one end, the junction sequence differs from germline, possibly due to a read error. Other DNA sequences in the sample encode the same CDR3. The J gene is TRBJ2-3, the V gene TRBV7-7; 11 nucleotides match TRBD1. Germline CDR1 reads SSHAT; CDR2 reads FNYEAQ (reference sequence). The CDR3 is 14 residues long. The CDR3 DNA reads TGTGCTAGCAGCTCGGGACAGGGGGCAGATACGCAGTATTTT. Translation gives CASSSGQGADTQYF.

V usage is TRBV2 and J usage is TRBJ1-4, with D maybe TRBD1 (6 bases). Germline CDR1 and CDR2: SNHLY and FYNNEI. V lost 6 bases to trimming and J lost 2 bases, with 13 bases between them. There are 15 residues in the CDR3. The CDR3, as DNA: TGTGCCAGCAGGCCTCTCAGGGGTACTAATGAAAAACTGTTTTTT. Translating it yields CASRPLRGTNEKLFF.

In its sample, this clone was seen a few times. The sample contains more than one DNA sequence encoding this CDR3. V and J are TRBV25-1 and TRBJ2-2; weak D call: TRBD1 (5 bases). Germline loops: CDR1 MGHDK, CDR2 SYGVNS. Trimming left V 4 bases short and J 1 base short, with 7 bases between. The CDR3 contains 14 residues. CDR3 sequence (DNA): TGTGCCAGCAGTGGCCAGGGGAACACCGGGGAGCTGTTTTTT. It encodes CASSGQGNTGELFF.

The chain is built from TRBV30 and TRBJ2-2; 8 bases map to TRBD2. Germline assignment: CDR1 GTSNPN and CDR2 SVGIG (reference sequence). The ends lost 3 bases at V and 6 bases at J; junction bases unmatched: 3. The CDR3 length is 13 residues. The CDR3: CAWSGRAPGELFF. CDR3 nucleotide sequence: TGTGCCTGGAGCGGGAGGGCCCCCGGGGAGCTGTTTTTT.

This rearrangement joins TRBV5-4 to TRBJ1-3, with D perhaps TRBD1 (5 bases). Germline-derived CDR1 and CDR2 are SGHNT and YYREEE (reference sequence). V lost 0 bases, J lost 3 bases, and 16 bases lay in between. The CDR3 covers 17 residues. The chain's CDR3 is CASSLVPFGGIGNTIYF. CDR3 sequence (DNA): TGTGCCAGCAGCTTGGTCCCGTTTGGGGGGATTGGAAACACCATATATTTT.

Points on this clone: The same CDR3 can be traced to other DNA sequences in this sample. The genes are TRBV7-2 and TRBJ2-6; D remains unclear. Deletions cut 1 base from V and 0 bases from J, with 4 bases between. CDR3 length: 15 amino acids. Germline V CDR1 and CDR2: SGHTA, FQGNSA. Written as DNA, the CDR3 is TGTGCCAGCAGCTTAGGGCGCTCTGGGGCCAACGTCCTGACTTTC. Amino acid sequence: CASSLGRSGANVLTF.

Note on this clone: The identical CDR3 is also encoded by other nucleotide sequences in the sample. V gene TRBV5-1 combines with J gene TRBJ2-3; weak D call: TRBD2 (6 bases). Trimming cost V 4 bases and J 3 bases, with 12 bases left between them. The CDR3 has 14 amino acids. The V gene's germline CDR1 is SGHRS and CDR2 YFSETQ. The CDR3 DNA sequence: TGCGCCAGCAGCAGCACGGGAGTTACAGATACGCAGTATTTT. This gives the protein CASSSTGVTDTQYF. The variable domain in full, with the rest retrieved from reference TRBV5-1 and TRBJ2-3, is KAGVTQTPRYLIKTRGQQVTLSCSPISGHRSVSWYQQTPGQGLQFLFEYFSETQRNKGNFPGRFSGRQFSNSRSEMNVSTLELGDSALYLCASSSTGVTDTQYFGPGTRLTVL.